The text below deals with one T cell receptor (beta chain). Its antigen is unidentified. cDNA molecules, individually, were tagged with unique molecular identifiers. TCRdb used MiXCR to reprocess the 5' RACE reads, holding one entry per CDR3 protein. This repertoire shows approximately 52,000 distinct CDR3 sequences, more than 12% found once; its top ten account for more than 8.5%. This sample is part of a study of early T cells in non-severe SARS-CoV-2 infection. Turning to the study itself: Investigators sequenced bulk RNA drawn from unsorted whole blood, and chains remained unpaired.

General study results and limits: Using VDJdb, the matching emphasized anti-spike CD8 responses while missing private and CD4 specificities.

Trimming pared 3 bases from V and 8 bases from J, leaving 8 bases between. The V gene's germline CDR1 is SGHAT and CDR2 FQNNGV. The CDR3 spans 12 residues. The chain links TRBV11-2 to TRBJ2-1, with unresolved D. The receptor comes from an adult who was a healthcare worker with PCR-confirmed SARS-CoV-2 infection or an uninfected control (not recorded which). This sample comprised whole blood, obtained at baseline. CDR3 coding DNA: TGTGCCAGCAGCTTCCAAAGGGATGAGCAGTTCTTC. The encoded protein is CASSFQRDEQFF. Variable domain in full (rest from reference TRBV11-2 and TRBJ2-1): EAGVAQSPRYKIIEKRQSVAFWCNPISGHATLYWYQQILGQGPKLLIQFQNNGVVDDSQLPKDRFSAERLKGVDSTLKIQPAKLEDSAVYLCASSFQRDEQFFGPGTRLTVL.